This TCR beta chain was recovered during a study of vaccination and CD4 T cells after COVID-19. Trimming pared 2 bases from V and 0 bases from J, leaving 12 bases between. The germline V gene encodes CDR1 KGHDR and CDR2 SFDVKD. The CDR3 runs to 17 residues. With regard to this clonotype: Its specificity is not known.

The Oncomine TCR Beta short-read assay sequenced DNA from cultured CD4+ T cells. TCRdb passed the PCR reads through MiXCR, listing each CDR3 protein once. Of 15,000 to 20,000 distinct CDR3 sequences in the sample, about 54% were seen once. Treatment meaning: approximately nine-day PBMC culture with coronavirus spike peptide pools or control peptides (ViraFEST assay). The sequence was obtained from a human donor with COVID-19. The sequences come from cultured CD4+ T cells from blood, collected after SARS-CoV-2 vaccination. V is TRBV24-1 and J is TRBJ2-2; tentatively, D is TRBD2 (6 bases). CDR3 amino acids: CATSDSGRGPNTGELFF. For the CDR3, the DNA is TGTGCCACCAGTGATTCGGGGCGGGGCCCGAACACCGGGGAGCTGTTTTTT.